This entry lists 18 T cell receptor beta chains sequenced from one sample in a study of cytomegalovirus exposure and HLA in healthy donors. Primers: 60 Vbeta forward and 13 Jbeta reverse. Profiled with immunoSEQ multiplex PCR; TCRdb holds only in-frame clones, not every one. Here the sample spans 150,000 to 200,000 clones, approximately 85% being singletons. Material for sequencing was PBMCs. These receptors all stem from a man aged 18-30 years in good health and CMV-seronegative.

The V gene is TRBV18, the J gene TRBJ2-3, with TRBD2 identical over 10 bases. J lost 2 bases, V lost 3 bases, and 2 bases had no gene match. The germline CDR1 and CDR2 sequences are KGHSH and LQKENI. The CDR3 has 15 amino acids. The CDR3 DNA sequence: TGTGCCAGCTCACCTAGCGGGGGGTACACAGATACGCAGTATTTT. It encodes CASSPSGGYTDTQYF.

A few counts support this clone. The chain has TRBV27 and TRBJ2-1, with unresolved D. The germline gives CDR1 MNHEY, CDR2 SMNVEV (reference sequence). The CDR3 is 11 residues long. V shed 5 bases and J shed 4 bases, with 3 bases lying between them. CDR3 sequence (DNA): TGTGCCAGCAGTACTTACAATGAGCAGTTCTTC. It is translated as CASSTYNEQFF.

This clone was seen once. The V call is TRBV5-4, the J call TRBJ2-5, with TRBD2 matching over 8 bases. The V gene's germline CDR1 is SGHNT and CDR2 YYREEE (reference sequence). The V and J ends lost 0 bases and 3 bases, in that order; junction bases with no gene match: 7. The CDR3 spans 16 residues. Here the CDR3 reads CASSLGASGSEETQYF. The DNA for the CDR3 is TGTGCCAGCAGCTTGGGTGCCAGCGGGAGCGAAGAGACCCAGTACTTC.

The rearrangement joins TRBV11-2 to TRBJ2-7; D remains unclear. V lost 2 bases to trimming and J lost 2 bases, with 4 bases between them. CDR3 length: 12 residues. Per the germline V gene, CDR1 is SGHAT and CDR2 is FQNNGV. CDR3 residues: CASSLSPYEQYF. DNA of the CDR3: TGTGCCAGCAGCTTAAGCCCCTACGAGCAGTACTTC.

This clone was counted once. This sequence joins TRBV5-4 and TRBJ1-2; the D is unclear. With 0 bases removed from V and 4 bases from J, the gap between germline ends came to 16 bases. The germline CDR1 and CDR2 sequences are SGHNT and YYREEE (reference sequence). The CDR3 consists of 16 residues. The CDR3 loop reads CASSLEERVPLYGYTF. CDR3 DNA sequence: TGTGCCAGCAGCTTGGAGGAGAGGGTACCTCTCTATGGCTACACCTTC.

J is TRBJ2-7 and V is TRBV4-3; a possible D gene is TRBD2 (5 bases). The ends were cut back, 0 bases at V and 3 bases at J, with 12 bases in the middle. Looked up from germline, CDR1 is LGHNA and CDR2 is YSLEER. This CDR3 has 15 residues. The CDR3 DNA sequence: TGCGCCAGCAGCCAAGATTCCGGGGTCAGCTACGAGCAGTACTTC. Translation gives CASSQDSGVSYEQYF.

V and J are TRBV14 and TRBJ2-7; D not certain. The V and J ends lost 5 bases and 5 bases respectively, with 13 bases between them. CDR3 length: 13 amino acids. Germline CDR1 SGHDN, CDR2 FVKESK. CDR3 in amino acids: CASSFSIFHEQYF. As DNA, the CDR3 is TGTGCCAGCAGCTTTAGTATTTTCCACGAGCAGTACTTC. The entire variable domain, with the rest obtained from reference TRBV14 and TRBJ2-7, is as follows: EAGVTQFPSHSVIEKGQTVTLRCDPISGHDNLYWYRRVMGKEIKFLLHFVKESKQDESGMPNNRFLAERTGGTYSTLKVQPAELEDSGVYFCASSFSIFHEQYFGPGTRLTVT.

The chain has TRBV9 and TRBJ2-1, with a weak D call TRBD2 (5 bases). Germline loops: CDR1 SGDLS, CDR2 YYNGEE. This CDR3 comprises 16 residues. With 0 bases removed from V and 5 bases from J, the gap between germline ends came to 15 bases. As DNA, the CDR3 is TGTGCCAGCAGCGTAGAACAAGCGGTATTGCACAATGAGCAGTTCTTC. Translating gives CASSVEQAVLHNEQFF.

The gene calls are TRBV11-2 and TRBJ2-2; no clear D gene. The CDR3 covers 14 residues. Germline assignment: CDR1 SGHAT and CDR2 FQNNGV. Trimming pared 5 bases from V and 5 bases from J, leaving 12 bases between. As DNA, the CDR3 is TGTGCCAGCAGCCGTTCGACCGGGACCGGGGAGCTGTTTTTT. This gives the protein CASSRSTGTGELFF.

This rearrangement joins TRBV2 to TRBJ1-2; possible D gene TRBD1, 5 bases. Trimming removed 7 bases from V and 6 bases from J, with 15 bases in between. This CDR3 is built from 13 residues. The germline gives CDR1 SNHLY, CDR2 FYNNEI. CDR3 in DNA: TGTGCCAGCAACCGCCCGGGGGAGGATGGCTACACCTTC. Its translation is CASNRPGEDGYTF.

The V gene is TRBV11-2, the J gene TRBJ2-5, with D perhaps matching TRBD2 (6 bases). The tail of the sequence fits TRBJ2-7 better, so the J call may be wrong. Germline V lookup: CDR1 SGHAT, CDR2 FQNNGV. The CDR3 covers 15 residues. In nucleotides, the CDR3 is TGTGCCAGCAGCCTAACCCTCGGGAGTTTCGACGAGCAGTACTTC. Translated: CASSLTLGSFDEQYF.

This clone was recorded once. The chain carries TRBV11-2 and TRBJ1-2, with D hard to call. The CDR3 has 16 residues. V lost 2 bases and J 4 bases, leaving 17 bases between the germline ends. CDR1 and CDR2 (germline): SGHAT, FQNNGV. The CDR3 sequence: CASSLSDGRSFYGYTF. The CDR3 nucleotides are TGTGCCAGCAGCTTATCGGACGGGAGGTCTTTCTATGGCTACACCTTC.

The rearrangement uses TRBV28 and TRBJ1-4; maybe TRBD1 (5 bases). The CDR3 loop spans 15 amino acids. V lost 8 bases and J lost 5, with 18 bases in between. CDR1 is MDHEN, CDR2 SYDVKM, per germline. The CDR3 sequence: CASRGSLTVNEKLFF. DNA of the CDR3: TGTGCCAGCCGGGGGAGTTTAACGGTAAATGAAAAACTGTTTTTT.

With respect to this clone: At one end, the junction sequence differs from germline, possibly due to a read error. Other DNA sequences within the sample encode an identical CDR3. The rearrangement joins TRBV28 to TRBJ1-1; D is unresolved. Germline lookup yields CDR1 MDHEN and CDR2 SYDVKM. CDR3 length: 13 residues. CDR3 sequence (DNA): TGCGCCAGCAGTGGGCATTTGAACACTGAAGCTTTCTTT. Protein sequence: CASSGHLNTEAFF.

This clone was seen a single time. This chain uses TRBV4-2 with TRBJ2-3; D possibly corresponds to TRBD2 (6 bases). Trimming took 0 bases from V and 2 from J, leaving 18 bases between them. The germline gives CDR1 LGHNA, CDR2 YNFKEQ. This CDR3 is 18 amino acids long. The CDR3 loop is CASSQEEVLAPHTDTQYF. The CDR3 coding sequence is TGTGCCAGCAGCCAAGAAGAGGTACTAGCCCCCCACACAGATACGCAGTATTTT.

This clone has just a few counts. The chain has TRBV14 and TRBJ2-7; D possibly corresponds to TRBD1 (5 bases). The CDR3 runs to 13 residues. The V end lost 4 bases, the J end lost 4 bases, and 11 bases lay between the germline ends. The germline V gene has CDR1 SGHDN and CDR2 FVKESK. The CDR3 sequence: CASSPSPGYEQYF. Here the CDR3 DNA reads TGTGCCAGCAGCCCCTCTCCAGGGTACGAGCAGTACTTC.

V gene TRBV15 combines with J gene TRBJ1-6; D is possibly TRBD1 (6 bases). Trimming removed 0 bases from V and 14 bases from J, with 11 bases in between. CDR3 length: 13 residues. Looked up from germline, CDR1 is LNHNV and CDR2 is YYDKDF (reference sequence). CDR3: CATSRDQGTALHF. DNA of the CDR3: TGTGCCACCAGCAGAGATCAGGGGACGGCCCTCCACTTT.

The chain carries TRBV4-2 and TRBJ1-1; D may be TRBD1 (6 bases). The germline gives CDR1 LGHNA, CDR2 YNFKEQ. The CDR3 runs to 16 residues. V was pared by 0 bases and J by 5 bases, with 16 bases between. This chain's CDR3 is CASSQDRGGGRTEAFF. CDR3 DNA sequence: TGTGCCAGCAGCCAAGATCGCGGCGGGGGGCGGACTGAAGCTTTCTTT.